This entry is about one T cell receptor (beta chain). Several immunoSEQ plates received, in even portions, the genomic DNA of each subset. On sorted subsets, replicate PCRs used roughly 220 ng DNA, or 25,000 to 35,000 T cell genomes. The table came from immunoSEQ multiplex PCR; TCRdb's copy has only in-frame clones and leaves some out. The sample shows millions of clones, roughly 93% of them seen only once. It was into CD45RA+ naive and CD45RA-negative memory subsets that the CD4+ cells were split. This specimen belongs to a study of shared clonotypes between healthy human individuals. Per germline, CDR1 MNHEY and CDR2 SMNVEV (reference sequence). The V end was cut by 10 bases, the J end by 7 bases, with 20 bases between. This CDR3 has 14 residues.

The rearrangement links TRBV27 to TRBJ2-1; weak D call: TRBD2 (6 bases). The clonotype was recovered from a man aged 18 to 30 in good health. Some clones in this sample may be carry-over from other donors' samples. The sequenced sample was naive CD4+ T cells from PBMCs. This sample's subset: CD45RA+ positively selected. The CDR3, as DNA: TGTGCCACCGCCTCCCGGAGTGGGGGGAATGAGCAGTTCTTC. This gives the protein CATASRSGGNEQFF.